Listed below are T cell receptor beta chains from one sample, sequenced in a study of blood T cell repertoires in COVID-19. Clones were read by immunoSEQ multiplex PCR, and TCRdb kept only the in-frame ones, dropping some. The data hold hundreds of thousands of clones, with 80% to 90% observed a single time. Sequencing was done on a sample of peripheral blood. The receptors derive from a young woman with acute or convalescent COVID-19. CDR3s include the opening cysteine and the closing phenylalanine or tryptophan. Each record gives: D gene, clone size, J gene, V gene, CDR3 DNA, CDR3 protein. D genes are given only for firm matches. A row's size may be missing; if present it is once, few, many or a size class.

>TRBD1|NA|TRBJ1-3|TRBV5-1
TGCGCCAGCAGCGTACAGACAGGGAACGGAAACACCATATATTTT
CASSVQTGNGNTIYF
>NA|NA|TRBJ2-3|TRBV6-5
TGTGCCAGCGTGTTAGTGGGGGCGAATACGCAGTATTTT
CASVLVGANTQYF
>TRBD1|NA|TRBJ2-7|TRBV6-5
TGTGCCAGCAAGTGGGGCCGGGACAGCCGCTTTTTTAATTTC
CASKWGRDSRFFNF
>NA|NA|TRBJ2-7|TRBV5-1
TGCGCCAGCAGCTTGGCGGAGCAGGGGAGCTCCTACGAGCAGTACTTC
CASSLAEQGSSYEQYF
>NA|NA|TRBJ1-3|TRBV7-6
TGTGCCAGCAGCGCCCAAACAGGGTCCCGGGGAGGAAACACCATATATTTT
CASSAQTGSRGGNTIYF
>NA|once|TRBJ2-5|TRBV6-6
TGTGCCAGCAAAAACAGACGGGACTCCCAAGAGACCCAGTACTTC
CASKNRRDSQETQYF
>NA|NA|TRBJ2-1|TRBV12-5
TGTGCTAGTGGTCAACTCCGACTAGGTAGGATTGGCGATGAGCAGTTCTTC
CASGQLRLGRIGDEQFF
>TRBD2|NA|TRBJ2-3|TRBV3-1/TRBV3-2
TGTGCCAGCAGCGTATTAGCGGGGGGCGCTATGGATACGCAGTATTTT
CASSVLAGGAMDTQYF
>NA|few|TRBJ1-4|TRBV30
TGTGCCTGGAGCCCCGGTAGGGGGAAGCGGGAAAAACTGTTTTTT
CAWSPGRGKREKLFF
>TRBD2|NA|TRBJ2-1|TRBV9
TGTGCCAGCAGCCCAGTCCGGGGGGGACTCAATGAGCAGTTCTTC
CASSPVRGGLNEQFF
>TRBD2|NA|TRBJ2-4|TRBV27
TGTGCCAGCAGTCCGATCGGGACTAGCGGGGGGGCCAGGTACATTCAGTACTTC
CASSPIGTSGGARYIQYF
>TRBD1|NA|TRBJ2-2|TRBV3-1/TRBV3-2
TGTGCCAGCAGCCCGTGGGACAGGAACACCGGGGAGCTGTTTTTT
CASSPWDRNTGELFF
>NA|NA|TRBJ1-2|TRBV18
TGTGCCAGCTCTTCGGACACTTATCACTATGGCTACACCTTC
CASSSDTYHYGYTF
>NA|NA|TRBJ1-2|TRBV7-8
TGTGCCAGCAGCCACCAGTCACCCGGGAGCTATGGCTACACCTTC
CASSHQSPGSYGYTF
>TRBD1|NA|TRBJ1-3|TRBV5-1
TGCGCCAGCAGCTTGGATGGACAGGGATCTTCGGGAAACACCATATATTTT
CASSLDGQGSSGNTIYF
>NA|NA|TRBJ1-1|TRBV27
TGTGCCAGCAGTTTTGCGGGAATTGAGAACACTGAAGCTTTCTTT
CASSFAGIENTEAFF
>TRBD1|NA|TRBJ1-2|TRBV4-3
TGCGCCAGCAGCCAACCCTCCCAGACAGGGGGCTATGGCTACACCTTC
CASSQPSQTGGYGYTF
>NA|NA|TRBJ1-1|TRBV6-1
TGTGCCAGCAGTGAAAGACTGATCGGGGGGGGTTACACTGAAGCTTTCTTT
CASSERLIGGGYTEAFF
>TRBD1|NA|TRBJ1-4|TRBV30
TGTGCCTGGAGTGTTTCTACTGACAGGGTGGGCGAAAAACTGTTTTTT
CAWSVSTDRVGEKLFF
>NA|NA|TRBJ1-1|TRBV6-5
TGTGCCAGCAATCCCCAAGGGGCGAACACTGAAGCTTTCTTT
CASNPQGANTEAFF
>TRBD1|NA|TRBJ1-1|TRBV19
TGTGCCAGCACTGGGACAGCCACAAGATCCAACACTGAAGCTTTCTTT
CASTGTATRSNTEAFF
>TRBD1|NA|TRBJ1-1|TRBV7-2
TGTGCCAGCAGCCCCCGACAGGGAGGCACTGAAGCTTTCTTT
CASSPRQGGTEAFF
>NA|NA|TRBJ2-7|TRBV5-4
TGTGCCAGCAGCTCGGGCGGGGGCTCCCCCTACGAGCAGTACTTC
CASSSGGGSPYEQYF